The present T cell receptor beta chain was sequenced within a study of T cell responses to AZD1222 COVID-19 vaccine. Trimming took 4 bases from V and 0 from J, leaving 9 bases between them. The CDR3 is made up of 14 amino acids. CDR1 and CDR2 (germline): LNHDA, SQIVND (reference sequence). Libraries were prepared by immunoSEQ multiplex PCR; TCRdb keeps only in-frame clonotypes and omits some of them. The sample contains 140,000 or so clones, roughly nine tenths of which appear only once. The rearrangement links TRBV19 to TRBJ1-1; tentative D call: TRBD1 (5 bases). The source was peripheral blood, collected 28 days after the second AZD1222 dose. This clonotype originated in an adult who received the AZD1222 COVID-19 vaccine. The CDR3 DNA is TGTGCCAGTAGTACGGGACGGATGAACACTGAAGCTTTCTTT. Translating gives CASSTGRMNTEAFF.